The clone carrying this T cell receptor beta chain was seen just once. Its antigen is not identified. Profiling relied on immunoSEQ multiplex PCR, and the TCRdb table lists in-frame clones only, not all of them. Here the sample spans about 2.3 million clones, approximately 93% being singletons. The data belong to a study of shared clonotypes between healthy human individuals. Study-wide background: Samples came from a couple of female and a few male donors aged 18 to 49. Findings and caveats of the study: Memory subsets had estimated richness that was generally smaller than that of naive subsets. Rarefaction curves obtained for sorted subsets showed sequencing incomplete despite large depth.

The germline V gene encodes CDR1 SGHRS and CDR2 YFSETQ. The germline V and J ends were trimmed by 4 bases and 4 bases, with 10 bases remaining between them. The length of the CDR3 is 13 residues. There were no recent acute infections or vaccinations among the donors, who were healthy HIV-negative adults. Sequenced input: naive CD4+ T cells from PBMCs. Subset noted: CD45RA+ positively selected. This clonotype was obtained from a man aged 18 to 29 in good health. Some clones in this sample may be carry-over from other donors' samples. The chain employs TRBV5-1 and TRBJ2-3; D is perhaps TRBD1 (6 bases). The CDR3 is CASSVQGSDTQYF. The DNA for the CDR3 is TGCGCCAGCAGCGTACAGGGTTCAGATACGCAGTATTTT.